Each of the 8 T cell receptor beta chains below was sequenced from the same sample in a study of blood T cell repertoires in COVID-19. Only in-frame clones appear in the TCRdb table, and some are missing; sequencing was by immunoSEQ multiplex PCR. The sample holds tens of thousands of clones, more than 75% seen once. Material for sequencing was peripheral blood. These TCRs come from a man aged 55 to 70 with COVID-19, enrolled during active disease.

The chain is built from TRBV10-3 and TRBJ1-6; 7 nucleotides match TRBD1. V was clipped by 6 bases and J by 7 bases; unmatched bases: 6. The CDR3 has 14 residues. CDR1 is ENHRY and CDR2 is SYGVKD in the germline V gene. DNA for the CDR3: TGTGCCATCAGGCCGACAGGGTGGAATTCACCCCTCCACTTT. Protein: CAIRPTGWNSPLHF.

This clone was detected a few times. This chain joins TRBV18 and TRBJ2-5, with TRBD1 matching 9 bases. The CDR3 loop spans 13 amino acids. The trim removed 6 bases at V and 3 bases at J, leaving 2 bases unmatched. The germline gives CDR1 KGHSH, CDR2 LQKENI. The CDR3 DNA reads TGTGCCAGCTCCTGGACAGGGGAAGAGACCCAGTACTTC. Translating gives CASSWTGEETQYF.

This chain joins TRBV27 and TRBJ1-1; D remains ambiguous. The CDR3 runs to 13 residues. V was cut by 5 bases and J by 1 base, with 8 bases left in between. The germline CDR1 and CDR2 sequences are MNHEY and SMNVEV (reference sequence). The CDR3 region has the DNA TGTGCCAGCAGTGCCTCACAGAACACTGAAGCTTTCTTT. Its translation is CASSASQNTEAFF.

The chain links TRBV19 to TRBJ1-1; D uncertain. CDR3 length: 15 amino acids. Trimming left V 7 bases short and J 4 bases short, with 19 bases between. Germline CDR1 reads LNHDA; CDR2 reads SQIVND (reference sequence). CDR3 nucleotide sequence: TGTGCCAGTATTGAGGCCCCAGTGGAGGGCACTGAAGCTTTCTTT. As protein: CASIEAPVEGTEAFF.

In DNA, the CDR3 is TGTGCCAGCATGGCTGTCAGTGAGCAGTTCTTC. Its translation: CASMAVSEQFF. J is TRBJ2-1 and V is TRBV6-5; no reliable D call. The CDR3 loop spans 11 amino acids. V lost 7 bases and J 9 bases, leaving 10 bases between the germline ends. Germline loops: CDR1 MNHEY, CDR2 SVGAGI.

The chain combines TRBV5-5 with TRBJ2-7; no clear D. Trimming took off 3 bases at V and 4 bases at J, with 11 bases between the two ends. From germline, CDR1 is SGHKS and CDR2 YYEKEE (reference sequence). This CDR3 is 13 amino acids long. In DNA, the CDR3 is TGTGCCAGCAGCTCCGCTCCGGTGTACGAGCAGTACTTC. Translated: CASSSAPVYEQYF.

This chain uses TRBV15 with TRBJ2-7; D gene unclear. The V and J ends lost 0 bases and 3 bases respectively, with 6 bases between them. The CDR3 extends over 13 amino acids. Germline CDR1 reads LNHNV; CDR2 reads YYDKDF (reference sequence). CDR3 in DNA: TGTGCCACCAGCAGAGACAGGAACTACGAGCAGTACTTC. This translates into CATSRDRNYEQYF.

The chain carries TRBV5-6 and TRBJ2-1, with 8 bases matching TRBD1. This CDR3 has 14 amino acids. The trim removed 1 base at V and 8 bases at J, leaving 5 bases unmatched. CDR1 is SGHDT, CDR2 YYEEEE, per germline. The CDR3 sequence: CASSLLTGVDEQFF. The CDR3 bases are TGTGCCAGCAGCTTGTTGACAGGGGTGGATGAGCAGTTCTTC.